Shown below are 3 T cell receptor beta chains from a single sample sequenced in a study of CD8 T cells in Susac syndrome. Reverse transcription of about 0.5 to 1 ug RNA used random hexamers. TCRdb itself ran the immunoSEQ multiplex PCR reads through MiXCR, one entry per CDR3 protein. Of roughly 250,000 distinct CDR3 sequences listed, almost 97% are singletons. Sequencing was done on a sample of CD4+ T cells from PBMCs. These receptors all come from a human donor with Susac syndrome.

The V and J genes are TRBV9 and TRBJ2-4; D call uncertain. The germline gives CDR1 SGDLS, CDR2 YYNGEE. V was cut by 7 bases and J by 9 bases, with 11 bases left in between. The CDR3 is made up of 11 amino acids. CDR3 nucleotides: TGTGCCAGCGGGAACACGGGCATTCAGTACTTC. Protein sequence: CASGNTGIQYF.

In its sample, this clonotype was seen once. This rearrangement joins TRBV4-1 to TRBJ2-7, with 8 positions matching TRBD2. CDR3 length: 18 amino acids. The germline CDR1 and CDR2 sequences are MGHRA and YSYEKL. The junction had 12 bases not matched to a gene; V was cut back by 2 bases and J by 0 bases. This chain's CDR3 is CASSQKPGGTRSSYEQYF. The CDR3 DNA follows: TGCGCCAGCAGCCAAAAGCCCGGCGGGACTAGGAGCTCCTACGAGCAGTACTTC.

This chain links TRBV19 with TRBJ1-5; D is unresolved. The CDR3 sequence is 13 residues long. CDR1 and CDR2 from the germline V gene are LNHDA and SQIVND (reference sequence). The V and J ends lost 8 bases and 4 bases respectively, with 12 bases between them. CDR3 residues: CASGGFGNQPQHF. The CDR3 nucleotides read TGTGCCAGTGGTGGATTTGGGAATCAGCCCCAGCATTTT.